This T cell receptor (beta chain) is from a study of cytomegalovirus exposure and HLA in healthy donors. Overall study findings and caveats: Excluded were some V segments that proved indistinguishable, including TRBV6-2 and TRBV6-3. In a later analysis, TCR beta V- and J-gene trimming was associated with a missense DCLRE1C variant. It emerged from a later analysis that several of the most significant clusters appeared to be linked to common viral pathogens.

The PCR ran on 60 Vbeta and 13 Jbeta primers. The table came from immunoSEQ multiplex PCR; TCRdb's copy has only in-frame clones and leaves some out. The sample holds approximately 89,000 clones, approximately 71% seen once. Germline assignment: CDR1 GTSNPN and CDR2 SVGIG (reference sequence). CDR3 length: 15 residues. The J segment lost 4 bases and the V segment lost 6 bases, leaving 14 bases of the junction unmatched. As for this clone: What it binds is not known.

What was sequenced was PBMCs. This sequence was found in a man aged 30 to 39 in good health and CMV-seronegative. V gene TRBV30 combines with J gene TRBJ1-2, with TRBD1 matching over 7 bases. The CDR3 bases are TGTGCCTGTACTCGAAACAGGGGACGCAGCTATGGCTACACCTTC. This encodes CACTRNRGRSYGYTF.